This TCR beta chain is from a study of blood T cell repertoires in COVID-19 (dated by TCRdb to the early 2020s). About the full investigation: The collaborator samples originated in the United States, Italy and Spain and spanned the acute and convalescent phases of COVID-19. The prospective study material was composed of cDNA or gDNA derived from T cells, B-cell-depleted T cells, or PBMCs. The dataset comprised deeply sampled blood TCRbeta repertoires from subjects exposed to, actively infected with, or recovered from COVID-19. The repertoires were made available in a free public database intended to serve as a resource for research on the immune response to SARS-CoV-2. Samples came from the ongoing ImmuneRACE study (first 160 participants) plus 1,254 subjects from 6 global collaborators. Nearly every sample came with metadata listing a de-identified subject ID, COVID-19 status, age in years and sex. Where HLA class I and class II types were available, the types were taken from metadata supplied by the sample provider, not from assay-based typing. What the work shows at the level of the full study, not this receptor alone: The quantity of clinical and demographic metadata differed by source and by participant and was supplied without curation.

The collaborating institutions used their own protocols to collect whole blood in K2EDTA tubes. For TCRbeta analysis, collaborators shipped samples in one of three forms: frozen whole blood, isolated PBMCs, or DNA extracted from either of those sample types. The immunoSEQ Assay, a bias-controlled multiplex PCR, was used to amplify TCRbeta CDR3 regions from genomic DNA. Processing in the source paper ran as follows. Within the assay, amplification of reference gene primers was used to estimate how many nucleated cells each sample contained. Sequence reads were collapsed and filtered to measure the absolute abundance of every unique TCRbeta CDR3 rearrangement. For each sample, productive Simpson clonality was calculated as the square root of Simpson's diversity index over productive rearrangements. Sourced from immuneACCESS, this table was stored by TCRdb with only in-frame sequences that have V and J called. A share of the clones is absent; for the studies checked, an unresolved V gene accounts for under half, and the remainder has no known explanation. V, J and clone size reflect that table, while D and trimming were determined from the DNA. This sample gives some 41,000 clones in total; roughly 84% of them show up just once. The top ten constitute 12% of the sample.

This clone was detected once. The antigen it binds to is not known. No per-base quality is available; no much larger clone lies one base away. In the germline V gene, CDR1 corresponds to MGHRA and CDR2 to YSYEKL. Including cysteine and phenylalanine, the CDR3 has 16 amino acids. The retained sequence is limited to the CDR3, 48 bases, with the frame set at the first base. Clipping removes 1 base from V and 6 bases from J, with 8 as the unmatched junction base count. The receptor was isolated from a man in his sixties with active COVID-19. The rearranged chain carries TRBV4-1 and TRBJ2-2; 7 bases in between match TRBD2. The sequencing input was peripheral blood. CDR3 sequence: CASSQGRGGSAGELFF. The sequenced DNA is TGCGCCAGCAGCCAAGGGCGGGGAGGGTCGGCCGGGGAGCTGTTTTTT.